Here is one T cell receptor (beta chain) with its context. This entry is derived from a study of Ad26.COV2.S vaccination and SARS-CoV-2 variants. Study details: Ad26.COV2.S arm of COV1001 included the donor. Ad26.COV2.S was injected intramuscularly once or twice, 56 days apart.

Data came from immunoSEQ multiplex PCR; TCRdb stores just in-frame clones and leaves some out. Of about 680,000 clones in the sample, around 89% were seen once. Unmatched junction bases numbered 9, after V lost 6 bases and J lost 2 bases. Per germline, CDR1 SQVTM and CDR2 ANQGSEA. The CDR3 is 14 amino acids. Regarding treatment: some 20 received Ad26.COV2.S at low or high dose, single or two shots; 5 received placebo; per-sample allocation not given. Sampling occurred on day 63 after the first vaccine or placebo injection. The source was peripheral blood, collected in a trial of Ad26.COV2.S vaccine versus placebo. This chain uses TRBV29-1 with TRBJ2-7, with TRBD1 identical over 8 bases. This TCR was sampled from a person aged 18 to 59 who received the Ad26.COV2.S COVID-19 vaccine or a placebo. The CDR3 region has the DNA TGCAGCGTGAGGGGGACAGGCTCCACCTACGAGCAGTACTTC. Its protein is CSVRGTGSTYEQYF.